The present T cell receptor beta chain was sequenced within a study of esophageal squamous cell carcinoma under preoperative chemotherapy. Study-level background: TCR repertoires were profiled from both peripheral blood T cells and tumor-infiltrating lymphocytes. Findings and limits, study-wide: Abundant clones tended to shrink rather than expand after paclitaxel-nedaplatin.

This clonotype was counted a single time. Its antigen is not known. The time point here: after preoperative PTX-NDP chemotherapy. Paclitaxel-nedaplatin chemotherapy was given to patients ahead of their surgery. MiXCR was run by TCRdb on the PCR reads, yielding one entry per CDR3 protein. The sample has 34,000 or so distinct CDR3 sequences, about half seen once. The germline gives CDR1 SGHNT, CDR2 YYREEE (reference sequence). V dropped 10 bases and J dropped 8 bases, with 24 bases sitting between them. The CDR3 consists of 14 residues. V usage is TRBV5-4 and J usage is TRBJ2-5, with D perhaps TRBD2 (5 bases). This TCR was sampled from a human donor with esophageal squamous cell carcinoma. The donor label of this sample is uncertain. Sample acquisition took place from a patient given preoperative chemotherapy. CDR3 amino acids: CAGSAGLGTDTQYF. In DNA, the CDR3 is TGTGCCGGGAGCGCGGGCCTTGGCACAGATACCCAGTACTTC.